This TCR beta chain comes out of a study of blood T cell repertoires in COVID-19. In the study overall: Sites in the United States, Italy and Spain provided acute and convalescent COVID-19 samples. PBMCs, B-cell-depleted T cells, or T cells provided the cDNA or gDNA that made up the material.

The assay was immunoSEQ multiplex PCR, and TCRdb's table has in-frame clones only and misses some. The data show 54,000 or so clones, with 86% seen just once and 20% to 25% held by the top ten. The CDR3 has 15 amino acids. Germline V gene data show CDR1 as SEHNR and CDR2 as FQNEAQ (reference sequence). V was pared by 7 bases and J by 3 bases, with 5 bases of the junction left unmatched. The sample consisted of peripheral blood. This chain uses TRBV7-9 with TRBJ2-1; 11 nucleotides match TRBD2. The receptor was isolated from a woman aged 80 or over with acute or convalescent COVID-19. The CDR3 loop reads CASTSTSGSYNEQFF. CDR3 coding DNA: TGTGCCAGCACCTCTACTAGCGGGAGCTACAATGAGCAGTTCTTC.